Presented here are 26 T cell receptor beta chains from one specimen sequenced in a study of long-term antiretroviral therapy in people with HIV. Investigators performed immunoSEQ version v3.0 at survey level. Using immunoSEQ multiplex PCR, the repertoire was profiled, and TCRdb retains in-frame clones only, with some absent. This sample has about 10,000 clones, with approximately 80% found just once. Sequenced here: unsorted PBMCs, sampled 0.7 years after starting antiretroviral therapy. All receptors come from a man aged 35 to 55 with HIV.

J is TRBJ2-3 and V is TRBV7-3, with D unresolved. Germline V gene sequence: CDR1 SGHTA, CDR2 FQGTGA. V was shortened by 2 bases and J by 9 bases, with 6 bases between the two germline ends. The CDR3 is 11 residues long. The CDR3 DNA reads TGTGCCAGCAGCTTAGGACCGACGCAGTATTTT. It specifies CASSLGPTQYF.

The J gene is TRBJ2-7, the V gene TRBV6-5, with 8 bases identical to TRBD1. CDR3 length: 13 residues. J was trimmed by 2 bases and V by 5 bases; bases with no gene match: 2. Germline values: CDR1 MNHEY, CDR2 SVGAGI. This CDR3 reads CASSRQGPYEQYF. DNA for the CDR3: TGTGCCAGCAGTCGACAGGGGCCCTACGAGCAGTACTTC.

V usage is TRBV5-1 and J usage is TRBJ1-4; D remains ambiguous. The CDR3 has 14 amino acids. Trimming removed 0 bases at V and 5 bases at J, with 8 bases between. Germline lookup yields CDR1 SGHRS and CDR2 YFSETQ. The CDR3 coding sequence is TGCGCCAGCAGCTTGGAAGGGTACAATGAAAAACTGTTTTTT. Encoded protein: CASSLEGYNEKLFF.

This chain joins TRBV30 and TRBJ1-2; D not resolved. V was trimmed by 2 bases and J by 4 bases, leaving 11 bases between them. This CDR3 has 13 amino acids. Per germline, CDR1 GTSNPN and CDR2 SVGIG (reference sequence). CDR3: CAWSPLNSYGYTF. CDR3 bases: TGTGCCTGGAGTCCCTTGAATAGCTATGGCTACACCTTC.

The J gene is TRBJ2-1, the V gene TRBV27; tentatively, D is TRBD2 (5 bases). Looked up from germline, CDR1 is MNHEY and CDR2 is SMNVEV (reference sequence). The V gene lost 7 bases and the J gene lost 4 bases, with 8 bases spanning the gap. The CDR3 totals 12 residues. CDR3 sequence reads: CASNSGYNEQFF. CDR3 DNA sequence: TGTGCCAGCAATTCGGGATACAATGAGCAGTTCTTC.

The chain employs TRBV27 and TRBJ1-1, with a possible D match to TRBD1 (6 bases). CDR3 size: 12 residues. Germline V gene lookup returns CDR1 MNHEY and CDR2 SMNVEV (reference sequence). V was trimmed by 9 bases and J by 3 bases, leaving 11 bases between them. CDR3 loop: CASFRGYTEAFF. In DNA, the CDR3 is TGTGCCAGTTTCAGGGGTTACACTGAAGCTTTCTTT.

The chain has TRBV14 and TRBJ2-5; 10 nucleotides agree with TRBD2. Germline trimming cut 4 bases from V and 4 bases from J; bases unmatched to any gene: 3. From germline, CDR1 is SGHDN and CDR2 FVKESK. This CDR3 comprises 14 residues. DNA of the CDR3: TGTGCCAGCAGCCCGTTAGCGGGAGGAGAGACCCAGTACTTC. Its translation is CASSPLAGGETQYF.

This clone was detected once. The chain carries TRBV6-6 and TRBJ1-5, with D hard to call. The CDR3 is 15 amino acids. V dropped 4 bases and J dropped 6 bases, with 16 bases sitting between them. Per the germline V gene, CDR1 is MNHNY and CDR2 is SVGAGI (reference sequence). The CDR3 DNA is TGTGCCAGCAGTTCCCAGGCGGGGAGGATTCAGCCCCAGCATTTT. Amino acids: CASSSQAGRIQPQHF.

The genes are TRBV5-6 and TRBJ2-7; D is unclear. The CDR3 is made up of 12 amino acids. Trimming pared 1 base from V and 9 bases from J, leaving 11 bases between. CDR1 is SGHDT, CDR2 YYEEEE, per germline. The CDR3: CASSLRPDLQYF. CDR3 sequence (DNA): TGTGCCAGCAGCTTGCGTCCCGATCTGCAGTACTTC.

The V gene is TRBV5-1, the J gene TRBJ1-2; perhaps TRBD1 as D (6 bases). This CDR3 spans 14 amino acids. Deletions cut 3 bases from V and 1 base from J, with 10 bases between. Per the germline V gene, CDR1 is SGHRS and CDR2 is YFSETQ. The CDR3 DNA sequence: TGCGCCAGCAGCTACAGGGCCGATAACTATGGCTACACCTTC. Encoded protein: CASSYRADNYGYTF.

V is TRBV5-1 and J is TRBJ1-4, with 9 bases lining up with TRBD1. Trimming removed 2 bases from V and 7 bases from J; junction bases left unmatched: 3. From germline, CDR1 is SGHRS and CDR2 YFSETQ. The CDR3 length is 14 residues. Here the CDR3 reads CASSFATGGEKLFF. The CDR3 bases are TGCGCCAGCAGCTTCGCGACAGGGGGTGAAAAACTGTTTTTT.

The V gene is TRBV7-8, the J gene TRBJ2-1, with a weak D call TRBD2 (6 bases). Per the germline V gene, CDR1 is SGHVS and CDR2 is FQNEAQ. V shed 4 bases and J shed 10 bases, with 11 bases lying between them. The CDR3 length is 12 residues. CDR3 nucleotides: TGTGCCAGCAGCTCCCCCGGGGGAGAGCAGTTCTTC. It specifies CASSSPGGEQFF.

This clone was counted a few times. V gene TRBV5-4 combines with J gene TRBJ2-1; D might be TRBD1 (5 bases). This CDR3 has 12 amino acids. Germline CDR1 is SGHNT and CDR2 is YYREEE (reference sequence). V lost 4 bases, J lost 7 bases, and 9 bases lay in between. The CDR3 DNA reads as TGTGCCAGCAGCCAAGACAGTAATGAGCAGTTCTTC. Residues: CASSQDSNEQFF.

The rearrangement uses TRBV5-4 and TRBJ2-1; 7 bases are a match to TRBD2. The CDR3 consists of 15 residues. J was trimmed by 5 bases and V by 0 bases; bases with no gene match: 5. Germline CDR1 reads SGHNT; CDR2 reads YYREEE (reference sequence). The CDR3 DNA follows: TGTGCCAGCAGCTTGGACCTAGCGGTTAACAATGAGCAGTTCTTC. This encodes CASSLDLAVNNEQFF. The variable domain in full, completed from reference TRBV5-4 and TRBJ2-1, reads ETGVTQSPTHLIKTRGQQVTLRCSSQSGHNTVSWYQQALGQGPQFIFQYYREEENGRGNFPPRFSGLQFPNYSSELNVNALELDDSALYLCASSLDLAVNNEQFFGPGTRLTVL.

The genes are TRBV5-6 and TRBJ2-4, with D possibly TRBD2 on 6 matching bases. Trimming left V 5 bases short and J 6 bases short, with 12 bases between. Germline V lookup: CDR1 SGHDT, CDR2 YYEEEE. CDR3 length equals 13 residues. The CDR3 protein is CASRSAGRNIQYF. The CDR3 DNA reads as TGTGCCAGCAGGTCCGCCGGGAGAAACATTCAGTACTTC.

Judged by abundance, this clone is medium-sized (0.01 to 0.1%). In DNA form, the CDR3 reads TGTGCCAGCAGCTTGGGGGTTTTCACTGAAGCTTTCTTT. Protein product: CASSLGVFTEAFF. The V call is TRBV5-5, the J call TRBJ1-1; D call uncertain. The CDR3 is 13 amino acids. Trimming took off 0 bases at V and 4 bases at J, with 7 bases between the two ends. CDR1 SGHKS and CDR2 YYEKEE come from the germline V gene (reference sequence).

The chain links TRBV11-2 to TRBJ2-7, with D tentatively TRBD2 (6 bases). V lost 3 bases and J 3 bases, leaving 12 bases between the germline ends. The germline V gene has CDR1 SGHAT and CDR2 FQNNGV. CDR3 size: 14 residues. Here the CDR3 reads CASSFGGGLYEQYF. For the CDR3, the DNA is TGTGCCAGCAGCTTTGGGGGAGGCCTCTACGAGCAGTACTTC.

J is TRBJ2-5 and V is TRBV5-4; 9 positions agree with TRBD1. Unmatched junction bases numbered 8, after V lost 0 bases and J lost 5 bases. Per the germline V gene, CDR1 is SGHNT and CDR2 is YYREEE (reference sequence). The CDR3 extends over 16 amino acids. As DNA, the CDR3 is TGTGCCAGCAGCTTGGAGCATACAGGGGGCGGGGAGACCCAGTACTTC. This codes for CASSLEHTGGGETQYF.

The genes are TRBV6-5 and TRBJ2-2; 8 bases are a match to TRBD1. This CDR3 is 15 amino acids long. Germline CDR1 MNHEY, CDR2 SVGAGI. Trimming at V came to 5 bases and at J to 4 bases, leaving 6 bases not matched to a gene. The CDR3 nucleotides read TGTGCCAGCAGTAGGGACAGGCCGATCACCGGGGAGCTGTTTTTT. Amino acids: CASSRDRPITGELFF.

The gene calls are TRBV19 and TRBJ2-5; maybe TRBD1 (6 bases). Trimming removed 3 bases from V and 4 bases from J, with 21 bases in between. CDR1 and CDR2 (germline): LNHDA, SQIVND (reference sequence). The CDR3 runs to 17 residues. In DNA form, the CDR3 reads TGTGCCAGTAGTATTCTCGTTTCTGGGCAGGGGATAGAGACCCAGTACTTC. Residues: CASSILVSGQGIETQYF.

The chain couples TRBV10-3 to TRBJ2-2, with 9 nucleotides matching TRBD2. Germline values: CDR1 ENHRY, CDR2 SYGVKD. The ends lost 2 bases at V and 7 bases at J; junction bases unmatched: 8. CDR3 length equals 16 residues. The CDR3 DNA follows: TGTGCCATCAGTGAGCCCGGGGGTAGCGGGAGCGGGGAGCTGTTTTTT. Protein: CAISEPGGSGSGELFF.

This sequence joins TRBV5-1 and TRBJ1-1; D gene unclear. The CDR3 loop spans 14 amino acids. The germline V gene has CDR1 SGHRS and CDR2 YFSETQ. V lost 0 bases and J lost 1, with 7 bases in between. CDR3: CASSLDGGNTEAFF. The CDR3 coding sequence is TGCGCCAGCAGCTTGGACGGCGGGAACACTGAAGCTTTCTTT.

J is TRBJ2-7 and V is TRBV29-1; D could derive from TRBD1 or TRBD2 (5 bases each). The V end was cut by 6 bases, the J end by 2 bases, with 17 bases between. CDR1 is SQVTM and CDR2 is ANQGSEA in the germline V gene. This CDR3 comprises 14 residues. CDR3 DNA: TGCAGCGTAATCATCGGGACCCGGACCTACGAGCAGTACTTC. Translation gives CSVIIGTRTYEQYF.

The chain joins TRBV4-3 to TRBJ2-7; 10 nucleotides line up with TRBD1. From germline, CDR1 is LGHNA and CDR2 YSLEER. Trimming cost V 3 bases and J 1 base; bases outside gene matches: 0. CDR3 length: 14 amino acids. The CDR3 bases are TGCGCCAGCAGCCAGGGACAGGGGTCCTACGAGCAGTACTTC. Translation: CASSQGQGSYEQYF.

This chain joins TRBV14 and TRBJ1-2; D call uncertain. The CDR3 runs to 14 residues. Germline CDR1 and CDR2: SGHDN and FVKESK. Between the trimmed V and J ends, which lost 1 base and 7 bases, there was a span of 13 bases. CDR3 coding DNA: TGTGCCAGCAGCCAAGCGCTAGTATACGGTGGCTACACCTTC. It specifies CASSQALVYGGYTF.

The V call is TRBV11-2, the J call TRBJ1-1; 8 nucleotides align to TRBD1. Unmatched junction bases numbered 4, after V lost 7 bases and J lost 3 bases. The CDR3 totals 13 residues. Germline V gene sequence: CDR1 SGHAT, CDR2 FQNNGV. The CDR3 DNA sequence: TGTGCCAGCACCCCACAGGGGGACACTGAAGCTTTCTTT. Its protein product is CASTPQGDTEAFF.